These 21 T cell receptor beta chains were sequenced from one sample in a study of vaccination effects on CD4 cells after COVID-19. Sequencing in the ViraFEST assay came after antigen-specific CD4+ T cells had been expanded with viral peptide pools, which were used to stimulate PBMC. Culture lasted around eleven days before CD4+ T cell isolation. Each participant received a vaccine that was either BNT162b2 or mRNA-1273, given as two doses. The method was immunoSEQ multiplex PCR; TCRdb's version includes in-frame clones alone and lacks a portion of them. The repertoire holds approximately 70,000 clones, with roughly 76% as singletons. These receptors lack a known antigen. Sample: CD4+ T cells from PBMCs cultured with HCoV-OC43 spike peptides, taken after COVID-19 vaccination. Described subset: HCoV-OC43 spike overlapping peptide pool stimulation. The receptors shown here come from a human donor who received a COVID-19 vaccine.

V and J are TRBV28 and TRBJ2-1, with 10 bases lining up with TRBD1. The CDR3 covers 16 residues. Germline V gene data show CDR1 as MDHEN and CDR2 as SYDVKM. V lost 7 bases to trimming and J lost 4 bases; unmatched junction nucleotides: 10. The CDR3 nucleotides read TGTGCCAGCACCGGGGACAGGGGCTCATTTTACAATGAGCAGTTCTTC. As protein: CASTGDRGSFYNEQFF.

This chain links TRBV7-2 with TRBJ1-4, with TRBD1 matching 7 bases. The CDR3 covers 16 residues. Germline V gene data show CDR1 as SGHTA and CDR2 as FQGNSA. V lost 5 bases and J lost 7; bases outside the gene matches: 13. The CDR3, as DNA: TGTGCCAGCAGCCCAAGACAGGGTGGTTTAGGTGAAAAACTGTTTTTT. This translates into CASSPRQGGLGEKLFF.

V gene TRBV2 combines with J gene TRBJ1-4, with 7 bases aligning to TRBD1. The CDR3 extends over 14 amino acids. The germline CDR1 and CDR2 sequences are SNHLY and FYNNEI. Trimming took 6 bases from V and 4 from J; bases not matched to a gene: 5. The CDR3 nucleotides are TGTGCCAGCAGCCCACAGGGGCTTAATGAAAAACTGTTTTTT. Its translation is CASSPQGLNEKLFF.

Points on this clone: At the DNA level, this CDR3 is encoded by other sequences in the same sample as well. V usage is TRBV29-1 and J usage is TRBJ2-2; 7 positions match TRBD1. Germline V gene lookup returns CDR1 SQVTM and CDR2 ANQGSEA. With 6 bases clipped from V and 0 bases from J, the junction kept 1 base outside the gene matches. The CDR3 sequence is 13 residues long. CDR3 region: CSVDRANTGELFF. As DNA, the CDR3 is TGCAGCGTAGACAGGGCGAACACCGGGGAGCTGTTTTTT.

The chain uses TRBV7-8 and TRBJ2-7; D ambiguous. Trimming shortened V by 1 base and J by 0 bases, and 7 bases separated the two germline ends. This CDR3 contains 14 residues. CDR1 is SGHVS, CDR2 FQNEAQ, per germline. The CDR3 reads CASSLDGSSYEQYV. Written as DNA, the CDR3 is TGTGCCAGCAGCTTAGACGGCAGCTCCTACGAGCAGTACGTC.

The V and J genes are TRBV3-1 (or the pseudogene TRBV3-2) and TRBJ2-4; D ambiguous. V lost 1 base and J 6 bases, leaving 13 bases between the germline ends. CDR3 size: 15 residues. CDR1 is LGHDT, CDR2 YNNKEL, per germline (reference sequence). The CDR3 here is CASSQGSTSGNIQYF. CDR3 sequence (DNA): TGTGCCAGCAGCCAAGGCTCCACGTCGGGAAACATTCAGTACTTC.

The rearrangement joins TRBV4-3 to TRBJ1-2, with D maybe TRBD1 (6 bases). The CDR3 extends over 14 amino acids. Deletions cut 4 bases from V and 8 bases from J, with 17 bases between. From germline, CDR1 is LGHNA and CDR2 YSLEER. CDR3 sequence reads: CASSPERGARGYTF. In DNA form, the CDR3 reads TGCGCCAGCAGCCCGGAGAGGGGGGCGCGAGGCTACACCTTC.

The genes are TRBV6-1 and TRBJ1-2; no definite D call. The CDR3 consists of 13 residues. V was pared by 1 base and J by 2 bases, with 5 bases between. Germline lookup yields CDR1 MNHNS and CDR2 SASEGT. CDR3 in DNA: TGTGCCAGCAGTGAAGTAGGGAACTATGGCTACACCTTC. Residues: CASSEVGNYGYTF.

The chain has TRBV3-1 (or the pseudogene TRBV3-2) and TRBJ1-2, with a weak D call TRBD1 (5 bases). V was pared by 6 bases and J by 10 bases, with 18 bases between. The CDR3 is made up of 13 amino acids. The germline V gene has CDR1 LGHDT and CDR2 YNNKEL (reference sequence). The CDR3 region has the DNA TGTGCCAGCAGTCCCACCTACCAGGGTTACTACACCTTC. Its translation is CASSPTYQGYYTF.

The chain joins TRBV28 to TRBJ1-1, with D perhaps TRBD1 (5 bases). V was clipped by 1 base and J by 4 bases, with 13 bases between them. Germline-derived CDR1 and CDR2 are MDHEN and SYDVKM. The CDR3 contains 15 residues. The CDR3 DNA is TGTGCCAGCAGTTTATTGGGGGGTCAGGGCACTGAAGCTTTCTTT. It yields the protein CASSLLGGQGTEAFF.

The J gene is TRBJ1-2, the V gene TRBV7-9, with TRBD1 as a possible D gene (6 bases). CDR1 is SEHNR and CDR2 is FQNEAQ in the germline V gene (reference sequence). V shed 3 bases and J shed 6 bases, with 14 bases lying between them. The length of the CDR3 is 14 residues. CDR3 protein: CASSLSTGFHGYTF. In DNA form, the CDR3 reads TGTGCCAGCAGCTTGAGCACAGGGTTCCATGGCTACACCTTC.

This clone was counted between two and nine times. This rearrangement joins TRBV3-1 (or the pseudogene TRBV3-2) to TRBJ2-1; 8 nucleotides agree with TRBD1. Trimming cost V 4 bases and J 4 bases; bases outside gene matches: 9. The CDR3 is 16 residues long. The germline gives CDR1 LGHDT, CDR2 YNNKEL (reference sequence). CDR3 loop: CASSLQTGGLYNEQFF. The CDR3, as DNA: TGTGCCAGCAGCCTGCAAACAGGGGGGCTTTACAATGAGCAGTTCTTC.

In its sample, this clone was seen once. This chain uses TRBV19 with TRBJ1-5; weak D call: TRBD1 (6 bases). This CDR3 is 14 amino acids long. The germline V and J ends were trimmed by 5 bases and 0 bases, with 8 bases remaining between them. Germline lookup yields CDR1 LNHDA and CDR2 SQIVND (reference sequence). The CDR3 sequence is CASSGQYSNQPQHF. CDR3 DNA: TGTGCCAGTAGTGGACAGTATAGCAATCAGCCCCAGCATTTT.

The chain links TRBV6-2 or TRBV6-3 to TRBJ1-1; D is ambiguous. Per the germline V gene, CDR1 is MNHEY and CDR2 is SVGEGT. V lost 5 bases and J lost 1, with 14 bases in between. This CDR3 has 15 residues. CDR3 in DNA: TGTGCCAGCAGTGAGCCGGGCCACGGGAACACTGAAGCTTTCTTT. It encodes CASSEPGHGNTEAFF.

This sequence joins TRBV7-3 and TRBJ2-5, with 7 bases that match TRBD1. Germline CDR1 reads SGHTA; CDR2 reads FQGTGA. V trimming: 4 bases; J trimming: 6 bases; junction bases outside the gene matches: 8. The CDR3 contains 14 residues. CDR3 nucleotide sequence: TGTGCCAGCAGCTCGACAGGGTACGAGAAGACCCAGTACTTC. Its translation is CASSSTGYEKTQYF.

V and J are TRBV5-1 and TRBJ1-4; 9 bases agree with TRBD1. The V segment lost 0 bases and the J segment 8 bases; nucleotides outside the gene matches: 2. From germline, CDR1 is SGHRS and CDR2 YFSETQ. CDR3 length: 14 residues. CDR3 DNA sequence: TGCGCCAGCAGCTTGGGTGGGACAGGGGAAAAACTGTTTTTT. Amino acid sequence: CASSLGGTGEKLFF.

The genes are TRBV7-3 and TRBJ2-5; 15 nucleotides align to TRBD2. Germline-derived CDR1 and CDR2 are SGHTA and FQGTGA. The CDR3 contains 17 residues. With V trimmed by 3 bases and J by 5 bases, 7 bases remained unmatched. The CDR3 protein is CASSLGLAGGTRETQYF. The CDR3 nucleotides are TGTGCCAGCAGCTTGGGACTAGCGGGGGGTACCAGGGAGACCCAGTACTTC.

The rearrangement joins TRBV5-1 to TRBJ1-2, with D hard to call. This CDR3 is built from 13 residues. Between the trimmed V and J ends, which lost 0 bases and 8 bases, there was a span of 11 bases. Germline CDR1 SGHRS, CDR2 YFSETQ. CDR3 amino acids: CASSLAQNMGYTF. CDR3 nucleotide sequence: TGCGCCAGCAGCTTGGCGCAGAATATGGGCTACACCTTC.

The J gene is TRBJ2-1, the V gene TRBV7-2; D uncertain. The germline V gene encodes CDR1 SGHTA and CDR2 FQGNSA. V shed 5 bases and J shed 3 bases, with 14 bases lying between them. The CDR3 extends over 15 amino acids. The CDR3 loop reads CASSPRISLYNEQFF. CDR3 sequence (DNA): TGTGCCAGCAGCCCCAGGATCAGCCTCTACAATGAGCAGTTCTTC.

This sequence joins TRBV19 and TRBJ1-1, with D possibly TRBD1 on 5 matching bases. CDR3 length: 12 amino acids. Trimming shortened V by 5 bases and J by 7 bases, and 11 bases separated the two germline ends. CDR1 is LNHDA and CDR2 is SQIVND in the germline V gene (reference sequence). CDR3 loop: CASSSYGGEAFF. CDR3 sequence (DNA): TGTGCCAGTAGTTCGTACGGGGGTGAAGCTTTCTTT.

J is TRBJ1-1 and V is TRBV19; weak D call: TRBD1 (6 bases). Germline V gene lookup returns CDR1 LNHDA and CDR2 SQIVND (reference sequence). V was clipped by 5 bases and J by 4 bases, with 20 bases between them. The CDR3 loop spans 16 amino acids. CDR3 protein: CASSPAIQGRGTEAFF. CDR3 coding DNA: TGTGCCAGTAGTCCAGCGATACAGGGTCGCGGCACTGAAGCTTTCTTT.